This T cell receptor (beta chain) was sequenced for a study of read filtering for tumor transcriptome and immune sequencing. Study background: Among patients, some 17 were male and about 15 female, aged about 40 to 90 (mean about 70). Whole-transcriptome libraries were prepared after DNase treatment. General observations from the study: Dropping single-read clonotypes raised IR-seq and RNA-seq shared-clonotype correlation.

CDR1 SGHAT and CDR2 FQNNGV come from the germline V gene. The CDR3 is 17 amino acids. The ends lost 1 base at V and 10 bases at J; junction bases unmatched: 7. Bone marrow was sampled from every patient at the time of active disease. Molecular barcoded adaptors covering alpha/delta and beta/gamma chains were used on approximately 400 ng RNA. Each CDR3 protein gets one entry after TCRdb re-called the reads with MiXCR. Of 100,000 to 150,000 distinct CDR3 sequences in the sample, about 13% were seen once. The table lists this clonotype with many counts. Its antigen is currently unknown. The J gene is TRBJ2-1, the V gene TRBV11-2; 16 bases agree with TRBD2. Sequencing was done on a sample of a population of CD138-negative cells sorted from bone marrow. This receptor was taken from a donor at least 40 years old with multiple myeloma. The CDR3 spells CASSLGMGLAGGREQFF. The CDR3 DNA reads TGTGCCAGCAGCTTAGGGATGGGACTAGCGGGAGGGCGCGAGCAGTTCTTC.